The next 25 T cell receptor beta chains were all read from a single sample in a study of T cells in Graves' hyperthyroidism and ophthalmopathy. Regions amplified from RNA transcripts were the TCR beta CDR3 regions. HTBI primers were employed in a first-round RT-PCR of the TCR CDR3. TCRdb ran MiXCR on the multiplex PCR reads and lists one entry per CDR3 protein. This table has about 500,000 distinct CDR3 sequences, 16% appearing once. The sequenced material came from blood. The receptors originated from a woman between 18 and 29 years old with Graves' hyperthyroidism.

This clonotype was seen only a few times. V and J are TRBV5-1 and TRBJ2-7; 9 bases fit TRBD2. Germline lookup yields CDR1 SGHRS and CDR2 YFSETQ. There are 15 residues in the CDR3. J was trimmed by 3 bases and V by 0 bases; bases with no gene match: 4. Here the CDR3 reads CASSLEPSGDYEQYF. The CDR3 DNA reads TGCGCCAGCAGCTTGGAACCTAGCGGGGACTACGAGCAGTACTTC.

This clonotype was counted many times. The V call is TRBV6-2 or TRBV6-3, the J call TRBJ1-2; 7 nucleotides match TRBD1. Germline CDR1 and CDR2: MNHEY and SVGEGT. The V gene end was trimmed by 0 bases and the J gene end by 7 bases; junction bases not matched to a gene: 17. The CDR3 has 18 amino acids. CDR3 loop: CASSYSTGTVRSYGGYTF. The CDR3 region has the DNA TGTGCCAGCAGTTACTCGACCGGGACAGTTCGTTCCTATGGTGGCTACACCTTC.

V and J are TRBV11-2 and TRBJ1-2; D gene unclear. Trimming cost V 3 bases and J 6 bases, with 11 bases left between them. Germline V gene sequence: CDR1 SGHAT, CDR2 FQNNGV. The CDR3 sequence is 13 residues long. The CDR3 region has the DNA TGTGCCAGCAGCTTGGCCATGGGCCATGGCTACACCTTC. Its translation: CASSLAMGHGYTF.

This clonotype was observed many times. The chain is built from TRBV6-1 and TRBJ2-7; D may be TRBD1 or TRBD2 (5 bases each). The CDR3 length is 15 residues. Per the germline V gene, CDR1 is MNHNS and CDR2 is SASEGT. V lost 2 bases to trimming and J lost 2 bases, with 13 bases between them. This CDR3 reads CASSEYPTGPYEQYF. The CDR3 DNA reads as TGTGCCAGCAGTGAATACCCGACGGGACCCTACGAGCAGTACTTC.

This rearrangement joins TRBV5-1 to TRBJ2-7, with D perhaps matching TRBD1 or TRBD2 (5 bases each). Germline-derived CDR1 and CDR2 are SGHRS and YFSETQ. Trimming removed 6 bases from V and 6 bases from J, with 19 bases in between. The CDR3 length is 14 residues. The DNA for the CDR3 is TGCGCCAGCAAGCCGGGACCCAGCTTCGGCGAGCAGTACTTC. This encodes CASKPGPSFGEQYF.

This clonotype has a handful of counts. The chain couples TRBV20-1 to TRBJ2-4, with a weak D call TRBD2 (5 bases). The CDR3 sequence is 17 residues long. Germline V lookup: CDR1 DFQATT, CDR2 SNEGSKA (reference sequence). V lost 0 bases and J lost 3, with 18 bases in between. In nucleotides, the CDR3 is TGCAGTGCTAGAGATTTTAAGTTTGGAGAGGGCAAAAACATTCAGTACTTC. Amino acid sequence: CSARDFKFGEGKNIQYF.

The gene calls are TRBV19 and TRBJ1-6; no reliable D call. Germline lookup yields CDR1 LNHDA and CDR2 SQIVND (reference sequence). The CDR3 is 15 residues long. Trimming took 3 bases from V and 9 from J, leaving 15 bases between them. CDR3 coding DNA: TGTGCCAGTAGTATTTCGACTTTCAGCGGTTCACCCCTCCACTTT. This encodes CASSISTFSGSPLHF.

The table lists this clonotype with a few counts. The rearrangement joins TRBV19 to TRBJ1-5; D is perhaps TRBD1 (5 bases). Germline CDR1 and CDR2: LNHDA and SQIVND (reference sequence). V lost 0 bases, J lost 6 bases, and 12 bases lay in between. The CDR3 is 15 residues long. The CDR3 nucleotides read TGTGCCAGTAGTATAGATGGCAGGGTGTTTCAGCCCCAGCATTTT. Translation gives CASSIDGRVFQPQHF.

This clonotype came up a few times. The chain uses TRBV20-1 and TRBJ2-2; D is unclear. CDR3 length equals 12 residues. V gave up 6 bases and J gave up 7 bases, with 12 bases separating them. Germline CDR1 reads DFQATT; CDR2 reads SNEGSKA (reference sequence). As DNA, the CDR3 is TGCAGTGCCCCCGGGCGGAGCGGGGAGCTGTTTTTT. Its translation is CSAPGRSGELFF.

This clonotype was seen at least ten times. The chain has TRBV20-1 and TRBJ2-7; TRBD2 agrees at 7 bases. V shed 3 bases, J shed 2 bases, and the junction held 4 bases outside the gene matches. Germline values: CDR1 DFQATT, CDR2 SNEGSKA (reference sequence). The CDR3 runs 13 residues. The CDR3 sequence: CSASGTTPYEQYF. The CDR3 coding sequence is TGCAGTGCTAGCGGGACTACCCCCTACGAGCAGTACTTC.

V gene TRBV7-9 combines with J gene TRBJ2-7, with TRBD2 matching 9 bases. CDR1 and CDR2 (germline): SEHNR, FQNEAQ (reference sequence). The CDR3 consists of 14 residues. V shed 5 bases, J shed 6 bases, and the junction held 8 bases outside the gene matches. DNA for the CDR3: TGTGCCAGCAGCGACGGGGGACTAGCAACCGAGCAGTACTTC. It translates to CASSDGGLATEQYF.

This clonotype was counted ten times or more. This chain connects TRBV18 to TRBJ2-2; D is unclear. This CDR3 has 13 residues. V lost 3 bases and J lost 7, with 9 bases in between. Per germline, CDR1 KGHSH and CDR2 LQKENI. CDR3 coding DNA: TGTGCCAGCTCACCGACGGGTCTCGGGGAGCTGTTTTTT. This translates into CASSPTGLGELFF. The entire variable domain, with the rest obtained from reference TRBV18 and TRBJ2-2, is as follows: NAGVMQNPRHLVRRRGQEARLRCSPMKGHSHVYWYRQLPEEGLKFMVYLQKENIIDESGMPKERFSAEFPKEGPSILRIQQVVRGDSAAYFCASSPTGLGELFFGEGSRLTVL.

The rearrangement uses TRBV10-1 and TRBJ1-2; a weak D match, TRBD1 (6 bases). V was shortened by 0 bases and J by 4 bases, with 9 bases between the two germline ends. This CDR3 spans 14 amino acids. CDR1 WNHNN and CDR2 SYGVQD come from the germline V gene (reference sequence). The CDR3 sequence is CASSESNRAYGYTF. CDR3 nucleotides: TGCGCCAGCAGTGAGTCGAACAGGGCCTATGGCTACACCTTC.

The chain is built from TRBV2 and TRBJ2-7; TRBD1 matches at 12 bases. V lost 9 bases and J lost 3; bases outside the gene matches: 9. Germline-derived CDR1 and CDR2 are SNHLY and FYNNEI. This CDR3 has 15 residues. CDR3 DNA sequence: TGTGCCAGTCTTCTGGGACAGGGGGCCTTCTACGAGCAGTACTTC. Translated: CASLLGQGAFYEQYF.

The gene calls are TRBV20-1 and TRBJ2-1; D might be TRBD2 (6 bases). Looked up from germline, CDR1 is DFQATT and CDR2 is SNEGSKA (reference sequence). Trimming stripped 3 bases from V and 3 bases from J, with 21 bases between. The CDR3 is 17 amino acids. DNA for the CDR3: TGCAGTGCTAGTACAGGAATGAGCGGGCCGAACTACAATGAGCAGTTCTTC. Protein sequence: CSASTGMSGPNYNEQFF.

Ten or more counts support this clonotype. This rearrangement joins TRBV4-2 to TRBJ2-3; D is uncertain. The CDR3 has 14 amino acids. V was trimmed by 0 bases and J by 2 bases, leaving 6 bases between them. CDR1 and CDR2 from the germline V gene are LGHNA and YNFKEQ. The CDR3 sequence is CASSQDAFTDTQYF. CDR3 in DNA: TGTGCCAGCAGCCAAGACGCTTTCACAGATACGCAGTATTTT.

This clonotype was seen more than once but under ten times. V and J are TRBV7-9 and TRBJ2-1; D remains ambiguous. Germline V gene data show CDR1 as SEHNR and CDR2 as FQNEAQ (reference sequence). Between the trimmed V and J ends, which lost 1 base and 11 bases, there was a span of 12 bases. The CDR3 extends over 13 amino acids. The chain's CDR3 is CASSLESVGQQFF. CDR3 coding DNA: TGTGCCAGCAGCTTAGAATCGGTAGGCCAGCAGTTCTTC.

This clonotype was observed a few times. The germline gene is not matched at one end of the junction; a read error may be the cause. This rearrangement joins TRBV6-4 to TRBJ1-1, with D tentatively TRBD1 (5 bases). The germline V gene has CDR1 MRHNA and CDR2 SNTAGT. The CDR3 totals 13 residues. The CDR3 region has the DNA TGTGCCAGCAGTTACTCGGATCAGGGTGCCGCTTTCTTT. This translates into CASSYSDQGAAFF.

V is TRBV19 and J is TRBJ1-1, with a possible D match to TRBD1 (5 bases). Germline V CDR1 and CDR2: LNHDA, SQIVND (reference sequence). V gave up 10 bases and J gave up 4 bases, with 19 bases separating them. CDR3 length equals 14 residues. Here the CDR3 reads CATSNRGEATEAFF. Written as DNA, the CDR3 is TGTGCCACCTCAAATCGGGGGGAGGCCACTGAAGCTTTCTTT.

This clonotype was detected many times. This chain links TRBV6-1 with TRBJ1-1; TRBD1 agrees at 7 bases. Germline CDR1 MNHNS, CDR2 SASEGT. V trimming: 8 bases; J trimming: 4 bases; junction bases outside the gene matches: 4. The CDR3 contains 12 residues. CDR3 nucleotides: TGTGCCAGCCAGGGGGGTGTCACTGAAGCTTTCTTT. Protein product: CASQGGVTEAFF.

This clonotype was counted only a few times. The DNA for the CDR3 is TGCAGCGTTGAAGAAAGTGTACAGGATGAGCAGTTCTTC. It codes for CSVEESVQDEQFF. The chain carries TRBV29-1 and TRBJ2-1, with D possibly being TRBD1 (5 bases). V was trimmed by 0 bases and J by 8 bases, leaving 11 bases between them. Germline V gene data show CDR1 as SQVTM and CDR2 as ANQGSEA. CDR3 length equals 13 residues.

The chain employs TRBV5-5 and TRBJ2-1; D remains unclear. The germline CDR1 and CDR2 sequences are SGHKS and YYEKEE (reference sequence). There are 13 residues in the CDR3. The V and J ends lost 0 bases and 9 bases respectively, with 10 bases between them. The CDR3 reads CASSLGGMAEQFF. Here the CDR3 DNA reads TGTGCCAGCAGCTTGGGGGGTATGGCTGAGCAGTTCTTC.

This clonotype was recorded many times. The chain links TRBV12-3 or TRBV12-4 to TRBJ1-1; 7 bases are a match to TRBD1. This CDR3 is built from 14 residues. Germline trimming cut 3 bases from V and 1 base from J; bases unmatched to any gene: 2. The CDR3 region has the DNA TGTGCCAGCAGTTTCGGGACAGAGAACACTGAAGCTTTCTTT. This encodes CASSFGTENTEAFF.

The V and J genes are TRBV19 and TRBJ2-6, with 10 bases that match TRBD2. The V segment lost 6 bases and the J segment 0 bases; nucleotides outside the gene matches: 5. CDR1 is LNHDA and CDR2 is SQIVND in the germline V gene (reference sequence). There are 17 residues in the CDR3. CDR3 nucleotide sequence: TGTGCCAGTAGACGGACTAGCGGCCACTCTGGGGCCAACGTCCTGACTTTC. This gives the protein CASRRTSGHSGANVLTF.

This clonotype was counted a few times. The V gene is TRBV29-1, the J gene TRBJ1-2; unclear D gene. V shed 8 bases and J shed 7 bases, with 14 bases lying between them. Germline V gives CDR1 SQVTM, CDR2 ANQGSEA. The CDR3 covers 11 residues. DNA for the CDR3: TGCAGCTCTACCAAAGGGTTTGGCTACACCTTC. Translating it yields CSSTKGFGYTF.